A single sample is the source of the 20 T cell receptor beta chains below, sequenced in a study of T cells in women clearing cervical HPV infection. Produced via immunoSEQ multiplex PCR; TCRdb's table is partial and in-frame only. This sample contains 25,000 to 30,000 clones. Source material: blood buffy coat. These receptors were obtained from a woman between 18 and 70 years old with a cervical HPV16 infection that either progressed to CIN3+ or cleared (not recorded which).

As concerns this clone: Read data end 3 residues before the CDR3 end; the end is taken from the germline J gene. The chain uses TRBV20-1 and TRBJ2-5; TRBD1 matches 7 bases. The germline V gene has CDR1 DFQATT and CDR2 SNEGSKA (reference sequence). V lost 5 bases to trimming and J lost 2 bases; unmatched junction nucleotides: 5. This CDR3 contains 13 residues. The CDR3 here is CSAPGTVQETQYF. The sequenced part of the CDR3 DNA is TGCAGTGCTCCCGGGACAGTTCAAGAGACC.

Worth noting for this clone: The read terminates 3 residues ahead of where the CDR3 ends, so the germline J gene completes it. V usage is TRBV7-9 and J usage is TRBJ1-2; the D is unclear. V lost 0 bases to trimming and J lost 7 bases, with 15 bases between them. Germline CDR1 reads SEHNR; CDR2 reads FQNEAQ (reference sequence). There are 15 residues in the CDR3. CDR3 bases read: TGTGCCAGCAGCTTAGCGGGCAGTGGAGGTGGTGGC. Protein sequence: CASSLAGSGGGG. The CDR3 reads in full as CASSLAGSGGGGYTF.

On this clone itself: Coverage ceases 3 residues before the CDR3 finishes, and the germline J gene fills in the end. This rearrangement joins TRBV29-1 to TRBJ2-3, with D possibly TRBD1 on 5 matching bases. The V and J ends lost 2 bases and 5 bases respectively, with 11 bases between them. CDR3 length: 13 residues. CDR1 is SQVTM, CDR2 ANQGSEA, per germline. The CDR3 bases that were read are TGCAGCGTTGAAAAACAGGCCAAAGATACG. It encodes CSVEKQAKDT. The entire CDR3 sequence reads CSVEKQAKDTQYF.

Turning to this clone: The read ends 3 residues before the CDR3 terminus; that terminus is restored from the germline J gene. The rearrangement joins TRBV6-2 or TRBV6-3 to TRBJ1-5, with 8 bases identical to TRBD1. Germline V lookup: CDR1 MNHEY, CDR2 SVGEGT. The CDR3 covers 16 residues. The J segment lost 3 bases and the V segment lost 6 bases, leaving 10 bases of the junction unmatched. The DNA read from the CDR3 is TGTGCCAGCAGAATAGCCGGGACAGGCGCCAATCAGCCC. Its translation: CASRIAGTGANQP. The CDR3 in its entirety is CASRIAGTGANQPQHF.

Remarks on this clone: The read ends 3 residues before the CDR3 terminus; that terminus is restored from the germline J gene. This chain joins TRBV5-1 and TRBJ2-5; 13 bases are a match to TRBD2. V trimming: 5 bases; J trimming: 4 bases; junction bases outside the gene matches: 5. The CDR3 covers 15 residues. CDR1 is SGHRS and CDR2 is YFSETQ in the germline V gene. CDR3 DNA (partial): TGCGCCAGCAGGTATAGACTAGCGGGAGGAGAGACC. It specifies CASRYRLAGGET. The entire CDR3 sequence reads CASRYRLAGGETQYF. The full variable domain, completed using reference TRBV5-1 and TRBJ2-5, is KAGVTQTPRYLIKTRGQQVTLSCSPISGHRSVSWYQQTPGQGLQFLFEYFSETQRNKGNFPGRFSGRQFSNSRSEMNVSTLELGDSALYLCASRYRLAGGETQYFGPGTRLLVL.

With regard to this clone: Read sequence stops 3 residues before the CDR3 end, and the germline J gene provides the missing end. The chain links TRBV18 to TRBJ1-2, with D maybe TRBD1 (5 bases). Germline-derived CDR1 and CDR2 are KGHSH and LQKENI. Trimming stripped 5 bases from V and 1 base from J, with 17 bases between. The CDR3 runs 16 residues. CDR3 DNA (partial): TGTGCCAGCTCAGGCCAGGGACTGAAGCTTAACTATGGC. It is translated as CASSGQGLKLNYG. The whole CDR3 protein is CASSGQGLKLNYGYTF.

About this clone: The read comes to an end 3 residues before the CDR3 does, leaving the germline J gene to fill in the end. The V and J genes are TRBV18 and TRBJ2-5, with a possible D match to TRBD2 (5 bases). V gave up 4 bases and J gave up 1 base, with 7 bases separating them. The CDR3 is 13 amino acids. Germline CDR1 is KGHSH and CDR2 is LQKENI. The CDR3 protein is CASSLGLQETQYF. Partial CDR3 DNA: TGTGCCAGCTCACTCGGACTCCAAGAGACC. The entire variable domain, with the rest obtained from reference TRBV18 and TRBJ2-5, is as follows: NAGVMQNPRHLVRRRGQEARLRCSPMKGHSHVYWYRQLPEEGLKFMVYLQKENIIDESGMPKERFSAEFPKEGPSILRIQQVVRGDSAAYFCASSLGLQETQYFGPGTRLLVL.

A note on this clone: Read data end 3 residues before the CDR3 end; the end is taken from the germline J gene. The V and J genes are TRBV28 and TRBJ1-2; no firm D call. The ends were cut back, 10 bases at V and 0 bases at J, with 18 bases in the middle. CDR1 and CDR2 (germline): MDHEN, SYDVKM. CDR3 size: 15 residues. CDR3 sequence: CATQATGKANYGYTF. The CDR3 bases that were read are TGTGCCACCCAGGCGACCGGCAAAGCTAACTATGGC.

Details on this clone: Read coverage stops 3 residues before the CDR3 terminus; the germline J gene supplies the remainder. The chain recombines TRBV18 with TRBJ1-1; TRBD1 matches 7 bases. This CDR3 comprises 16 residues. Germline V lookup: CDR1 KGHSH, CDR2 LQKENI. Trimming at V came to 6 bases and at J to 0 bases, leaving 10 bases not matched to a gene. The part of the CDR3 DNA that was read is TGTGCCAGCTCGCGTACAGGGGCGGGAATGAACACTGAA. Its translation is CASSRTGAGMNTE. The entire CDR3 is CASSRTGAGMNTEAFF.

Concerning this clone: Read data end 3 residues before the CDR3 end; the end is taken from the germline J gene. The chain has TRBV20-1 and TRBJ2-5; 11 nucleotides agree with TRBD2. Looked up from germline, CDR1 is DFQATT and CDR2 is SNEGSKA (reference sequence). J was trimmed by 1 base and V by 6 bases; bases with no gene match: 7. The CDR3 consists of 15 residues. The sequenced CDR3 bases are TGCAGTGCCCCAGATAGCGGGGGGGTCCAAGAGACC. Encoded protein: CSAPDSGGVQET. The CDR3 in its entirety is CSAPDSGGVQETQYF.

About this clone itself: Sequencing ends 3 residues short of the CDR3 end; the germline J gene provides the rest. The chain uses TRBV7-9 and TRBJ1-1, with no clear D. CDR1 is SEHNR, CDR2 FQNEAQ, per germline (reference sequence). The V end lost 6 bases, the J end lost 4 bases, and 9 bases lay between the germline ends. There are 12 residues in the CDR3. Partial CDR3 DNA: TGTGCCAGCAGGTTAACACCCACTGAA. Amino acids: CASRLTPTE. The full-length CDR3 reads as CASRLTPTEAFF.

Details on this clone: The read ends 3 residues early relative to the CDR3; the germline J gene fills the gap. V gene TRBV14 combines with J gene TRBJ2-1, with D possibly matching TRBD1 (5 bases). The V end lost 4 bases, the J end lost 7 bases, and 17 bases lay between the germline ends. Germline V gives CDR1 SGHDN, CDR2 FVKESK. The CDR3 runs to 15 residues. The CDR3 is CASSPVGARSNEQFF. The CDR3 bases that were read are TGTGCCAGCAGCCCAGTTGGGGCGCGGAGTAATGAG.

With regard to this clone: Read data end 3 residues before the CDR3 end; the end is taken from the germline J gene. The chain carries TRBV30 and TRBJ1-2; 7 bases line up with TRBD1. Germline CDR1 and CDR2: GTSNPN and SVGIG (reference sequence). V lost 1 base, J lost 3 bases, and 8 bases stayed unmatched. The CDR3 runs 15 residues. The CDR3 loop reads CAWSGQGFEYYGYTF. The sequenced CDR3 bases are TGTGCCTGGAGTGGACAGGGTTTTGAGTACTATGGC.

In the case of this clone: The missing CDR3 end, 3 residues past where the read stops, is filled in from the germline J gene. V usage is TRBV5-1 and J usage is TRBJ1-1; a possible D gene is TRBD1 (6 bases). The CDR3 has 13 amino acids. Germline lookup yields CDR1 SGHRS and CDR2 YFSETQ. V lost 2 bases to trimming and J lost 7 bases, with 12 bases between them. The CDR3 sequence: CASSFSVTGEAFF. The sequenced part of the CDR3 DNA is TGCGCCAGCAGCTTTTCGGTGACAGGTGAA.

In regard to this clone: The read ends 3 residues shy of where the CDR3 ends; the end is completed using the germline J gene. The chain joins TRBV14 to TRBJ1-2; no firm D call. Trimming stripped 4 bases from V and 2 bases from J, with 8 bases between. CDR3 size: 13 residues. Germline lookup yields CDR1 SGHDN and CDR2 FVKESK. CDR3 amino acids: CASSRDTNYGYTF. The part of the CDR3 DNA that was read is TGTGCCAGCAGCCGAGACACAAACTATGGC.

Worth noting for this clone: The read falls 3 residues short of the CDR3 end, and the missing part is taken from the germline J gene. This rearrangement joins TRBV28 to TRBJ2-2; weak D call: TRBD2 (6 bases). The germline V and J ends were trimmed by 6 bases and 1 base, with 18 bases remaining between them. The V gene's germline CDR1 is MDHEN and CDR2 SYDVKM. The length of the CDR3 is 17 residues. The CDR3 protein is CASSQEKLARNTGELFF. The CDR3 bases that were read are TGTGCCAGCAGCCAAGAGAAGCTAGCGAGGAACACCGGGGAG.

Comments on this clone: The read is 3 residues too short to cover the CDR3 end, so that end is filled in from the germline J gene. The chain combines TRBV7-3 with TRBJ2-3; possible D gene TRBD2, 5 bases. CDR1 is SGHTA, CDR2 FQGTGA, per germline. Trimming removed 2 bases at V and 2 bases at J, with 8 bases between. The CDR3 is 14 residues long. Here the CDR3 reads CASSLGLDTDTQYF. The sequenced part of the CDR3 DNA is TGTGCCAGCAGCTTAGGACTGGACACAGATACG.

Concerning this clone itself: The read ends 3 residues early relative to the CDR3; the germline J gene fills the gap. The chain is built from TRBV7-6 and TRBJ1-2; D ambiguous. CDR3 length: 17 amino acids. Germline V CDR1 and CDR2: SGHVS, FNYEAQ. The V end was cut by 3 bases, the J end by 4 bases, with 21 bases between. Here the CDR3 reads CASSFASAGLEGYGYTF. The DNA read from the CDR3 is TGTGCCAGCAGCTTTGCCTCCGCCGGCCTGGAGGGCTATGGC.

Details on this clone: The read ends 3 residues shy of where the CDR3 ends; the end is completed using the germline J gene. This rearrangement joins TRBV11-2 to TRBJ2-3, with a tentative D call TRBD2 (6 bases). Trimming stripped 5 bases from V and 0 bases from J, with 12 bases between. The germline V gene has CDR1 SGHAT and CDR2 FQNNGV. The CDR3 sequence is 15 residues long. CDR3 amino acids: CASSPLGGSTDTQYF. Partial CDR3 DNA: TGTGCCAGCAGCCCCTTGGGGGGAAGCACAGATACG.

As to this clone: The read ends 3 residues before the CDR3 terminus; that terminus is restored from the germline J gene. V usage is TRBV6-2 or TRBV6-3 and J usage is TRBJ2-5, with 10 bases lining up with TRBD2. Germline trimming cut 5 bases from V and 5 bases from J; bases unmatched to any gene: 5. The CDR3 is 14 amino acids. The V gene's germline CDR1 is MNHEY and CDR2 SVGEGT. CDR3 protein: CASSLGLARETQYF. The CDR3 DNA, read in part, is TGTGCCAGCAGTCTGGGACTAGCGAGGGAGACC.